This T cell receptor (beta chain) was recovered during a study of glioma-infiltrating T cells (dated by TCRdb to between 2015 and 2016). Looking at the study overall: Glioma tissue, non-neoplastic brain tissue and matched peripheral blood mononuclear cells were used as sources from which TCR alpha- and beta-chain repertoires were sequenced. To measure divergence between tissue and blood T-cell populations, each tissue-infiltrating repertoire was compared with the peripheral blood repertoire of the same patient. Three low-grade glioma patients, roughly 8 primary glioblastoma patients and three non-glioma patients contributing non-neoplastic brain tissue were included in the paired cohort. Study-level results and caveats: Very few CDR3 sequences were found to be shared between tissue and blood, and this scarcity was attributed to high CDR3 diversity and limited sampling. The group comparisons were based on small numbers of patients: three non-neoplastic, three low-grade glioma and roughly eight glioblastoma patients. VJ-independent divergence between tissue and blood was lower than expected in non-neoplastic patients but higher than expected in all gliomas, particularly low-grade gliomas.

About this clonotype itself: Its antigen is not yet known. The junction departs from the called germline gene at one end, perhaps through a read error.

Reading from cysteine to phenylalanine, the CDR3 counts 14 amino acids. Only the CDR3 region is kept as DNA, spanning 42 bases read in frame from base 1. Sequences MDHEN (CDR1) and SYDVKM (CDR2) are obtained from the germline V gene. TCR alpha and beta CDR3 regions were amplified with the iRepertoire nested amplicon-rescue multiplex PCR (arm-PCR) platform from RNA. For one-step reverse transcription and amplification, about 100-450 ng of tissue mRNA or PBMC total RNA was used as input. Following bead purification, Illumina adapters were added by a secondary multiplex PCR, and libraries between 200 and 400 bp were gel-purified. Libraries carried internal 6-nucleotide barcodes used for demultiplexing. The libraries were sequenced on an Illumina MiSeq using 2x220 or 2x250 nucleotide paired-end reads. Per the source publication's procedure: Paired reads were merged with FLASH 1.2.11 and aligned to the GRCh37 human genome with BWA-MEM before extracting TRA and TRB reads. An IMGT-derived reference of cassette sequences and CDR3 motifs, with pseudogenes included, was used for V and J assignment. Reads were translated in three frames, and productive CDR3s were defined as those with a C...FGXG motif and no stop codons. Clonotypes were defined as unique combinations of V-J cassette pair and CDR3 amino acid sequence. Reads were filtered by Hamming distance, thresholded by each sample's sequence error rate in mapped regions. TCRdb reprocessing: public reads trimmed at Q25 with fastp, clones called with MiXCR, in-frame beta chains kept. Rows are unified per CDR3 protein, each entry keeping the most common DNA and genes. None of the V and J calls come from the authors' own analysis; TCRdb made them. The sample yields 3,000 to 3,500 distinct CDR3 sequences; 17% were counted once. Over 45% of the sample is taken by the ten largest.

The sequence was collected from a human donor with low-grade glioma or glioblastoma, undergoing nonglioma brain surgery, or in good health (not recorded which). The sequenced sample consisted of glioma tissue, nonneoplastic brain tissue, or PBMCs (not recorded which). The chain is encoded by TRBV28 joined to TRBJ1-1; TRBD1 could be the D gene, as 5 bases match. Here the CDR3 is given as CASSLAGGGNEALF. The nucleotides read TGTGCCAGCAGTTTAGCCGGGGGAGGCAATGAAGCTCTCTTT.